These T cell receptor beta chains were read from a single sample in a study of blood T cell repertoires in COVID-19. This table comes from immunoSEQ multiplex PCR, and its TCRdb copy is limited to in-frame clones, with some not included. This sample has over 100,000 clones, with approximately 78% found just once. Sequences were obtained from peripheral blood. The source of these receptors is a man between 70 and 80 years old with acute or convalescent COVID-19. The CDR3 runs from the conserved cysteine through the conserved F or W. The order of the fields is clone size, J gene, D gene, V gene, CDR3 DNA, CDR3 protein. The D gene is left open where the match is weak. Size values are once, few and many counts, or a class for expanded clones, and some rows have none.

>.|TRBJ2-2|.|TRBV6-5
TGTGCCAGCCGGCAGGGGAACACCGGGGAGCTGTTTTTT
CASRQGNTGELFF
>.|TRBJ2-3|TRBD1|TRBV23-1
TGCGCCAGCAGTCCGGGACAGGCCCTCCTAAGTAGTACAGATACGCAGTATTTT
CASSPGQALLSSTDTQYF
>.|TRBJ1-1|.|TRBV27
TGTGCCAGCAAACGGGAGGGTGAAGCTTTCTTT
CASKREGEAFF
>.|TRBJ1-2|.|TRBV12-3/TRBV12-4
TGTGCCAGCAGTTACTACGGCGCCGATGGCTACACCTTC
CASSYYGADGYTF
>.|TRBJ1-5|TRBD1|TRBV29-1
TGCAGCGTTGGACAGGGTGGCTTGGATCAGCCCCAGCATTTT
CSVGQGGLDQPQHF
>.|TRBJ1-2|.|TRBV2
TGTGCCAGCACCCGGGAGGGTGCTAACTATGGCTACACCTTC
CASTREGANYGYTF
>.|TRBJ1-4|TRBD1|TRBV11-2
TGTGCCAGCAGCTCCCTGAAGGGGGCCTTTGAAAAACTGTTTTTT
CASSSLKGAFEKLFF
>.|TRBJ1-1|.|TRBV28
TGTGCCAGCGAGAGAGGCGGGACTAACACTGAAGCTTTCTTT
CASERGGTNTEAFF
>.|TRBJ1-3|.|TRBV5-1
TGCGCCAGCAGAGTGAACGCGAACTCTGGAAACACCATATATTTT
CASRVNANSGNTIYF
>.|TRBJ2-2|TRBD1|TRBV3-1/TRBV3-2
TGTGCCAGCAGCCGCCGACAGGGGGTCAGCACCGGGGAGCTGTTTTTT
CASSRRQGVSTGELFF
>.|TRBJ2-3|TRBD1|TRBV5-1
TGCGCCAGCAGCCAGGGGGACCCAGTGGATACGCAGTATTTT
CASSQGDPVDTQYF
>.|TRBJ1-5|TRBD1|TRBV28
TGTGCCAGCACCTCCTTAGGGACAGATAAATCACGGCCCCAGCATTTT
CASTSLGTDKSRPQHF
>few|TRBJ2-3|.|TRBV18
TGTGCCAGCTCAGCCGGCGTTAGCAACCAAGCGTATACGCAGTATTTT
CASSAGVSNQAYTQYF
>.|TRBJ2-1|TRBD2|TRBV5-1
TGCGCCAGCAGCCCTAGCGGGGGATCCTACAATGAGCAGTTCTTC
CASSPSGGSYNEQFF
>once|TRBJ2-5|.|TRBV5-1
TGCGCCAGCAGCTCAGGCAGCCAAGAGACCCAGTACTTC
CASSSGSQETQYF
>few|TRBJ1-1|.|TRBV3-1/TRBV3-2
TGTGCCAGCAGCTCACCTAGGCTACAGGGTCACACTGAAGCTTTCTTT
CASSSPRLQGHTEAFF
>.|TRBJ1-4|TRBD1|TRBV5-4
TGTGCCAGCGGACCCGCCGGGACAGGGAAGGAAAAACTGTTTTTT
CASGPAGTGKEKLFF
>.|TRBJ1-4|.|TRBV6-6
TGTGCCAGCAGTTCGAGCAGGGAGGGGGAAAAACTGTTTTTT
CASSSSREGEKLFF
>.|TRBJ2-7|TRBD2|TRBV5-1
TGCGCCAGCAGCCCGGTCGGGGGGGGAATGTACGAGCAGTACTTC
CASSPVGGGMYEQYF
>.|TRBJ1-5|.|TRBV15
TGTGCCACCAGCCTAGGCCGGACACAGAGCAATCAGCCCCAGCATTTT
CATSLGRTQSNQPQHF
>.|TRBJ2-7|.|TRBV28
TGTGCCAGCAGCCCCTATCGGGATCCTTACGAGCAGTACTTC
CASSPYRDPYEQYF
>.|TRBJ2-1|.|TRBV2
TGTGCCAGCAGTAGGACAGTGACCCTCTACAATGAGCAGTTCTTC
CASSRTVTLYNEQFF
>.|TRBJ1-1|TRBD1|TRBV7-6
TGTGCCAGCGGCGCAGGCCCAAGACAGGGAAGTAACACTGAAGCTTTCTTT
CASGAGPRQGSNTEAFF
>.|TRBJ1-2|.|TRBV18
TGTGCCAGCTCACCTGGCCAGGAGGTCTATGGCTACACCTTC
CASSPGQEVYGYTF